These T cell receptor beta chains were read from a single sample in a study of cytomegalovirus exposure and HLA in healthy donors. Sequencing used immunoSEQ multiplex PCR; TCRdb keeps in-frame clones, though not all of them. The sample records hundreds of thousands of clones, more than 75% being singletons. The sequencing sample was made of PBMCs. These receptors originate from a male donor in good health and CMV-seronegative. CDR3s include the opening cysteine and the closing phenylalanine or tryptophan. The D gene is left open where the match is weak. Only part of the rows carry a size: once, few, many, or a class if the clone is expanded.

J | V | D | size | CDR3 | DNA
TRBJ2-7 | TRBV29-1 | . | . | CSVVAGKDEQYF | TGCAGCGTTGTGGCAGGGAAGGACGAGCAGTACTTC
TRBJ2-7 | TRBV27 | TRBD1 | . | CASSASTGFSYEQYF | TGTGCCAGCAGTGCGTCGACAGGGTTCTCCTACGAGCAGTACTTC
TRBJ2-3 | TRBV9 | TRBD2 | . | CASSGRLAGEADTQYF | TGTGCCAGCAGCGGGCGACTAGCGGGAGAGGCAGATACGCAGTATTTT
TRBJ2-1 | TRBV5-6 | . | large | CASRPGSAAANEQFF | TGTGCCAGCAGACCCGGGTCCGCAGCGGCAAATGAGCAGTTCTTC
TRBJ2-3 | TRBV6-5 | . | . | CASSPKPADTQYF | TGTGCCAGCAGCCCGAAGCCCGCAGATACGCAGTATTTT
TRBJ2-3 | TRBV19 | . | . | CASSPQGDTQYF | TGTGCCAGTAGTCCTCAGGGTGATACGCAGTATTTT
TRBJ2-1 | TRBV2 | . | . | CASSYQTSEQFF | TGTGCCAGCAGTTATCAAACCAGTGAGCAGTTCTTC
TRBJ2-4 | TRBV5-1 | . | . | CASSLEEGRKNIQYF | TGCGCCAGCAGCTTGGAGGAGGGGCGCAAAAACATTCAGTACTTC
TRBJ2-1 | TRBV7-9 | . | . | CASSLALVTYNEQFF | TGTGCCAGCAGCTTAGCGCTAGTAACCTACAATGAGCAGTTCTTC
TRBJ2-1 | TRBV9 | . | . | CASSARKAETYNEQFF | TGTGCCAGCAGCGCCCGCAAAGCGGAGACTTACAATGAGCAGTTCTTC
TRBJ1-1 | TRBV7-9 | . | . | CSSSLARLGNTEAFF | TGTTCCAGCAGCTTAGCGAGGTTGGGGAACACTGAAGCTTTCTTT
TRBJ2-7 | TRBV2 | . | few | CASSATSSYEQYF | TGTGCCAGCAGTGCCACTAGCTCCTACGAGCAGTACTTC
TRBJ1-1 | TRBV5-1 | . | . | CASSLEFAGANTEAFF | TGCGCCAGCAGCTTGGAATTCGCGGGGGCGAACACTGAAGCTTTCTTT
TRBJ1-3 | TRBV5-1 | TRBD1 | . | CASSLGTGAGNTIYF | TGCGCCAGCAGCTTGGGGACAGGGGCTGGAAACACCATATATTTT
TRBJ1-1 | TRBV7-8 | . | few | CASSPAGVVNTEAFF | TGTGCCAGCAGCCCTGCGGGGGTGGTGAACACTGAAGCTTTCTTT
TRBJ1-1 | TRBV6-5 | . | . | CASKPTGRSEAFF | TGTGCCAGCAAACCGACAGGACGATCAGAAGCTTTCTTT
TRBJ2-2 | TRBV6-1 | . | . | CASSEGFPGELFF | TGTGCCAGCAGTGAAGGTTTCCCGGGGGAGCTGTTTTTT
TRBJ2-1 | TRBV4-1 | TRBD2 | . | CASSQALSGSSYNEQFF | TGCGCCAGCAGCCAAGCCTTGAGCGGGAGCTCCTACAATGAGCAGTTCTTC
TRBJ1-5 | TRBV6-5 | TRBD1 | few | CASKRDSYSNQPQHF | TGTGCCAGCAAGAGGGACAGCTATAGCAATCAGCCCCAGCATTTT
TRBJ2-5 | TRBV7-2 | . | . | CASSLSRLRETQYF | TGTGCCAGCAGCTTGTCTCGTCTCCGAGAGACCCAGTACTTC
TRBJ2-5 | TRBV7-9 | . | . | CASSLYLGPSQETQYF | TGTGCCAGCAGCCTCTATTTGGGGCCGTCCCAAGAGACCCAGTACTTC
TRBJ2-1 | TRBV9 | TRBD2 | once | CASSVDSGSSYNEQFF | TGTGCCAGCAGCGTCGACAGCGGGAGCTCCTACAATGAGCAGTTCTTC
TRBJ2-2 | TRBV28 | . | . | CASRYDSSIFTGELFF | TGTGCCAGCAGATATGACTCTAGTATTTTCACCGGGGAGCTGTTTTTT
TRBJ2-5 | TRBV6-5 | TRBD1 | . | CASSPGQGRQETQYF | TGTGCCAGCAGCCCGGGACAGGGTCGACAAGAGACCCAGTACTTC
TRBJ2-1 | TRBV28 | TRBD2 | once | CASRLTTGTSKNEQFF | TGTGCCAGCAGACTCACCACCGGGACTAGTAAGAATGAGCAGTTCTTC
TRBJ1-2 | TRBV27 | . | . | CASSPNGGRGNGYTF | TGTGCCAGCAGTCCCAACGGGGGGAGGGGGAATGGCTACACCTTC
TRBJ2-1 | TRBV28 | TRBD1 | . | CASSPQGQSSYNEQFF | TGTGCCAGCAGTCCCCAGGGACAGAGCTCCTACAATGAGCAGTTCTTC
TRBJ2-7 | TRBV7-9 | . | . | CASSSRDSAYEQYF | TGTGCCAGCAGCTCCCGGGACTCCGCCTACGAGCAGTACTTC
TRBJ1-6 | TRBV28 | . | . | CASSLTGSSPLHF | TGTGCCAGCAGTTTAACAGGGAGTTCACCCCTCCACTTT
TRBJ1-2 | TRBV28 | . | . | CASSDTGKANYGYTF | TGTGCCAGCAGTGATACAGGGAAAGCTAACTATGGCTACACCTTC
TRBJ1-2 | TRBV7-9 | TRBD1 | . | CASSARTGFYGYTF | TGTGCCAGCAGCGCGCGGACAGGGTTCTATGGCTACACCTTC
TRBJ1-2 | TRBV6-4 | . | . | CASSAPGGYGYTF | TGTGCCAGCAGCGCTCCGGGAGGTTATGGCTACACCTTC
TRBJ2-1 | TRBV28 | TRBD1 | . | CASSLHVLRGQGGFF | TGTGCCAGCAGTTTACACGTTCTTCGGGGACAGGGTGGGTTCTTC
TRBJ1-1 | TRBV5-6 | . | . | CASSPLIGLDTEAFF | TGTGCCAGCAGCCCCCTAATTGGTTTAGACACTGAAGCTTTCTTT
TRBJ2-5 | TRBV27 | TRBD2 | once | CASSPTRKGLARVQETQYF | TGTGCCAGCAGCCCCACCCGAAAAGGACTAGCGAGAGTTCAAGAGACCCAGTACTTC
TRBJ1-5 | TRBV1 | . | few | CTSSHNNRSGEHQPQHF | TGCACCAGCAGCCACAATAATAGGTCCGGGGAGCATCAGCCCCAGCATTTT
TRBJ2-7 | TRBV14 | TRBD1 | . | CASSQLTGGRYEQYF | TGTGCCAGCAGCCAACTGACAGGGGGCAGGTACGAGCAGTACTTC
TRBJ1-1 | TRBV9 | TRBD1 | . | CASSQIQGAMNTEAFF | TGTGCCAGCAGCCAAATACAGGGGGCCATGAACACTGAAGCTTTCTTT
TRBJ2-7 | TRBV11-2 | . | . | CASSRTGDEQYF | TGTGCCAGCAGCAGAACGGGAGACGAGCAGTACTTC
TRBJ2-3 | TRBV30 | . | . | CAWSDSRETSTDTQYF | TGTGCCTGGAGTGACAGTCGGGAGACCAGCACAGATACGCAGTATTTT
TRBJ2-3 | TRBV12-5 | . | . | CASGSDTDTQYF | TGTGCTAGTGGCAGTGACACAGATACGCAGTATTTT